Following are 20 T cell receptor beta chains from one sample sequenced in a study of control samples from healthy donors and cancer patients. TCRdb's copy holds only in-frame clones and misses some; the assay was immunoSEQ multiplex PCR. Altogether tens of thousands of clones are present, around 84% being singletons, with the ten largest covering about 3%. The sequencing sample was made of PBMCs. These receptors were collected from a woman in her fifties or sixties with lung cancer.

V usage is TRBV7-2 and J usage is TRBJ2-2; a weak D match, TRBD2 (6 bases). V was pared by 2 bases and J by 5 bases, with 12 bases between. There are 15 residues in the CDR3. Germline V gives CDR1 SGHTA, CDR2 FQGNSA. This CDR3 is CASSLYRRGTGELFF. The CDR3 region has the DNA TGTGCCAGCAGCTTATACAGGAGGGGAACCGGGGAGCTGTTTTTT.

The rearrangement uses TRBV28 and TRBJ1-4, with D uncertain. From germline, CDR1 is MDHEN and CDR2 SYDVKM. The CDR3 loop spans 14 amino acids. Trimming removed 3 bases at V and 5 bases at J, with 10 bases between. The CDR3 region has the DNA TGTGCCAGCAGTTTTTCTGGCTCAAATGAAAAACTGTTTTTT. It translates to CASSFSGSNEKLFF.

This chain joins TRBV18 and TRBJ2-3; 8 bases map to TRBD2. The CDR3 contains 17 residues. The germline V gene encodes CDR1 KGHSH and CDR2 LQKENI. The junction had 13 bases not matched to a gene; V was cut back by 6 bases and J by 2 bases. This CDR3 reads CASSPGRRGAYTDTQYF. The CDR3 nucleotides read TGTGCCAGCTCGCCAGGGAGGCGGGGGGCCTACACAGATACGCAGTATTTT.

The chain combines TRBV10-1 with TRBJ2-3; 7 bases line up with TRBD1. Per germline, CDR1 WNHNN and CDR2 SYGVQD (reference sequence). The CDR3 sequence is 14 residues long. V trimming: 6 bases; J trimming: 2 bases; junction bases outside the gene matches: 5. This chain's CDR3 is CASSSGTATDTQYF. The CDR3 DNA reads as TGCGCCAGCAGCTCCGGGACAGCCACAGATACGCAGTATTTT.

The chain carries TRBV5-6 and TRBJ1-4; possible D gene TRBD1, 5 bases. The CDR3 runs to 14 residues. V lost 4 bases and J lost 7, with 14 bases in between. Germline assignment: CDR1 SGHDT and CDR2 YYEEEE. The CDR3 DNA reads as TGTGCCAGCAGCCTAGACCGAGGGGCTGAAAAACTGTTTTTT. Amino acids: CASSLDRGAEKLFF.

The chain joins TRBV2 to TRBJ2-3; no reliable D call. Germline lookup yields CDR1 SNHLY and CDR2 FYNNEI. The CDR3 extends over 14 amino acids. The V end lost 7 bases, the J end lost 0 bases, and 11 bases lay between the germline ends. CDR3 sequence reads: CASTATVSTDTQYF. The CDR3 coding sequence is TGTGCCAGCACCGCCACTGTTAGCACAGATACGCAGTATTTT. The full variable domain, completed using reference TRBV2 and TRBJ2-3, is EPEVTQTPSHQVTQMGQEVILRCVPISNHLYFYWYRQILGQKVEFLVSFYNNEISEKSEIFDDQFSVERPDGSNFTLKIRSTKLEDSAMYFCASTATVSTDTQYFGPGTRLTVL.

The rearrangement uses TRBV19 and TRBJ1-1; D is perhaps TRBD1 (5 bases). Germline-derived CDR1 and CDR2 are LNHDA and SQIVND (reference sequence). The CDR3 is 15 residues long. Between the trimmed V and J ends, which lost 6 bases and 4 bases, there was a span of 18 bases. CDR3 DNA sequence: TGTGCCAGTAGCGCCTACACTGGGGGAAGCACTGAAGCTTTCTTT. This encodes CASSAYTGGSTEAFF.

CDR3 nucleotide sequence: TGTGCCAGCTCACCAGACAGGGTCGGAAACACCATATATTTT. Its translation is CASSPDRVGNTIYF. This rearrangement joins TRBV18 to TRBJ1-3, with 7 bases that match TRBD1. Germline CDR1 and CDR2: KGHSH and LQKENI. The V and J ends lost 2 bases and 4 bases, in that order; junction bases with no gene match: 2. The length of the CDR3 is 14 residues.

The rearrangement uses TRBV5-6 and TRBJ2-5; D unclear. The germline V gene encodes CDR1 SGHDT and CDR2 YYEEEE. The CDR3 runs to 15 residues. V was pared by 2 bases and J by 1 base, with 12 bases between. The CDR3 DNA reads TGTGCCAGCAGCTTCGTTGGGCGCGGCCAAGAGACCCAGTACTTC. Encoded protein: CASSFVGRGQETQYF.

The chain recombines TRBV19 with TRBJ1-3, with 7 bases lining up with TRBD1. The CDR3 runs to 14 residues. The V segment lost 7 bases and the J segment 4 bases; nucleotides outside the gene matches: 7. Germline V CDR1 and CDR2: LNHDA, SQIVND (reference sequence). CDR3 sequence reads: CASTRTGAGNTIYF. In DNA form, the CDR3 reads TGTGCCAGTACCCGAACAGGGGCAGGAAACACCATATATTTT.

The chain links TRBV2 to TRBJ2-3; D is uncertain. The ends were cut back, 5 bases at V and 3 bases at J, with 6 bases in the middle. Germline-derived CDR1 and CDR2 are SNHLY and FYNNEI. This CDR3 contains 12 residues. In nucleotides, the CDR3 is TGTGCCAGCAGTAGCCGGACAGATACGCAGTATTTT. Its translation: CASSSRTDTQYF.

A single count supports this clone. Other DNA sequences within the sample encode an identical CDR3. For the CDR3, the DNA is TGTGCCACCAGTGAAGGGCAGGGACACACTGAAGCTTTCTTT. This sequence encodes CATSEGQGHTEAFF. The chain carries TRBV24-1 and TRBJ1-1, with D maybe TRBD1 (5 bases). This CDR3 has 14 residues. The V gene lost 4 bases and the J gene lost 3 bases, with 11 bases spanning the gap. Per germline, CDR1 KGHDR and CDR2 SFDVKD.

The chain couples TRBV24-1 to TRBJ2-5, with D perhaps TRBD1 or TRBD2 (5 bases each). Trimming took 6 bases from V and 2 from J, leaving 15 bases between them. This CDR3 comprises 15 residues. Germline assignment: CDR1 KGHDR and CDR2 SFDVKD. This chain's CDR3 is CATSLTGTRQETQYF. DNA for the CDR3: TGTGCCACCAGTCTAACCGGGACCCGGCAAGAGACCCAGTACTTC.

This clone has more than one count but fewer than ten. V and J are TRBV9 and TRBJ1-5, with D possibly matching TRBD1 (5 bases). Trimming left V 3 bases short and J 1 base short, with 5 bases between. This CDR3 comprises 13 residues. The germline CDR1 and CDR2 sequences are SGDLS and YYNGEE. CDR3 residues: CASSGDSNQPQHF. The CDR3 bases are TGTGCCAGCAGCGGGGACAGCAATCAGCCCCAGCATTTT.

The J gene is TRBJ2-7, the V gene TRBV11-1; no firm D call. Germline assignment: CDR1 SGHAT and CDR2 FQDESV (reference sequence). The CDR3 has 12 residues. The germline V and J ends were trimmed by 1 base and 4 bases, with 5 bases remaining between them. The DNA for the CDR3 is TGTGCCAGCAGCTTAGATCGGTACGAGCAGTACTTC. Its translation: CASSLDRYEQYF.

J is TRBJ2-3 and V is TRBV10-2; D may correspond to TRBD1 or TRBD2 (5 bases each). Trimming shortened V by 4 bases and J by 1 base, and 15 bases separated the two germline ends. Germline V gene data show CDR1 as WSHSY and CDR2 as SAAADI. This CDR3 has 16 amino acids. The CDR3 DNA is TGCGCCAGCAGTGCCGGGGCGCCGGTGGGCACAGATACGCAGTATTTT. Translation gives CASSAGAPVGTDTQYF.

This CDR3 is CASSECQVGQETQYF. The CDR3 nucleotides read TGTGCCAGCAGTGAATGTCAGGTAGGACAAGAGACCCAGTACTTC. The chain employs TRBV25-1 and TRBJ2-5; no firm D call. Germline CDR1 and CDR2: MGHDK and SYGVNS. V lost 1 base and J 2 bases, leaving 11 bases between the germline ends. The CDR3 runs 15 residues.

The J gene is TRBJ1-5, the V gene TRBV12-3 or TRBV12-4; D unclear. There are 13 residues in the CDR3. Trimming removed 6 bases from V and 3 bases from J, with 9 bases in between. The CDR3 DNA sequence: TGTGCCAGCAGGTGGGATGACAATCAGCCCCAGCATTTT. It is translated as CASRWDDNQPQHF.

The chain employs TRBV6-2 or TRBV6-3 and TRBJ1-6; 10 bases line up with TRBD1. Looked up from germline, CDR1 is MNHEY and CDR2 is SVGEGT. This CDR3 has 15 amino acids. Trimming cost V 4 bases and J 9 bases; bases outside gene matches: 6. CDR3 nucleotides: TGTGCCAGCAGTTCCTGGGGGACAGGGGTTTCACCCCTCCACTTT. Its protein is CASSSWGTGVSPLHF.

This clone was counted a few times. CDR3 nucleotide sequence: TGTGCCAGCAGTGAAATCCGGGATGCCGGGGAGCTGTTTTTT. This sequence encodes CASSEIRDAGELFF. The rearrangement links TRBV25-1 to TRBJ2-2; perhaps TRBD2 as D (5 bases). The CDR3 spans 14 residues. Trimming removed 2 bases from V and 6 bases from J, with 10 bases in between. The germline V gene has CDR1 MGHDK and CDR2 SYGVNS.